The clone carrying this TCR beta chain was picked up a small number of times. This entry belongs to a study of control samples from healthy donors and cancer patients. Clones were read by immunoSEQ multiplex PCR, and TCRdb kept only the in-frame ones, dropping some. Of about 220,000 clones in the sample, about 95% are singletons; the top ten hold about 1.6%. V was pared by 2 bases and J by 7 bases, with 5 bases between. The CDR3 is 11 residues long. Germline CDR1 is SEHNR and CDR2 is FQNEAQ (reference sequence). The rearrangement uses TRBV7-9 and TRBJ1-2, with D unclear. The sequenced sample was blood. The receptor was derived from a man aged 50 to 59 in good health. The DNA of the CDR3 is TGTGCCAGCAGCTTATTAGTTGGCTACACCTTC. Translating gives CASSLLVGYTF.